Listed here are 32 T cell receptor beta chains from one sample, sequenced in a study of shared clonotypes between healthy human individuals. Sequencing used immunoSEQ multiplex PCR; TCRdb keeps in-frame clones, though not all of them. The repertoire has 2 million to 3 million clones, approximately 94% of them found once; the top ten carry around 0.37%. Sequencing was done on a sample of naive CD4+ T cells from PBMCs. The subset is: CD45RA+ positively selected. Receptors originate from a man between 18 and 35 years old in good health. Some clones in this sample may be carry-over from other donors' samples.

V usage is TRBV25-1 and J usage is TRBJ2-6; D gene unclear. V was trimmed by 6 bases and J by 1 base, leaving 4 bases between them. CDR1 is MGHDK, CDR2 SYGVNS, per germline. This CDR3 has 13 residues. This CDR3 is CASRRSGANVLTF. CDR3 nucleotides: TGTGCCAGCAGGCGATCTGGGGCCAACGTCCTGACTTTC. Full variable domain (missing parts from reference TRBV25-1 and TRBJ2-6): EADIYQTPRYLVIGTGKKITLECSQTMGHDKMYWYQQDPGMELHLIHYSYGVNSTEKGDLSSESTVSRIRTEHFPLTLESARPSHTSQYLCASRRSGANVLTFGAGSRLTVL.

This clone was found once. The genes are TRBV7-3 and TRBJ2-3; 14 bases line up with TRBD2. CDR3 length equals 15 residues. Germline trimming cut 2 bases from V and 5 bases from J; bases unmatched to any gene: 0. Germline V gene sequence: CDR1 SGHTA, CDR2 FQGTGA. The DNA of the CDR3 is TGTGCCAGCAGCTTAGGGACTAGCGGGAGAGATACGCAGTATTTT. Protein sequence: CASSLGTSGRDTQYF. Full variable domain (outside the CDR3, taken from reference TRBV7-3 and TRBJ2-3): GAGVSQTPSNKVTEKGKYVELRCDPISGHTALYWYRQSLGQGPEFLIYFQGTGAADDSGLPNDRFFAVRPEGSVSTLKIQRTERGDSAVYLCASSLGTSGRDTQYFGPGTRLTVL.

A word on this clone: The sample holds other DNA sequences that translate to the same CDR3. The chain recombines TRBV19 with TRBJ1-2; D not certain. The CDR3 loop spans 14 amino acids. Trimming pared 2 bases from V and 1 base from J, leaving 8 bases between. Germline CDR1 LNHDA, CDR2 SQIVND (reference sequence). The CDR3 nucleotides are TGTGCCAGTAGTATACGGGGATTTAACTATGGCTACACCTTC. Translated: CASSIRGFNYGYTF. Together with reference TRBV19 and TRBJ1-2, the CDR3 gives the full variable domain: DGGITQSPKYLFRKEGQNVTLSCEQNLNHDAMYWYRQDPGQGLRLIYYSQIVNDFQKGDIAEGYSVSREKKESFPLTVTSAQKNPTAFYLCASSIRGFNYGYTFGSGTRLTVV.

J is TRBJ1-1 and V is TRBV5-6; 8 positions match TRBD1. Germline V gives CDR1 SGHDT, CDR2 YYEEEE. J gave up 3 bases and V 4 bases, and 8 bases lay outside the gene matches. The CDR3 loop spans 15 amino acids. This CDR3 reads CASSAGFRGHTEAFF. The CDR3 DNA reads TGTGCCAGCAGCGCAGGCTTCAGGGGGCACACTGAAGCTTTCTTT.

The chain links TRBV27 to TRBJ2-7, with 11 bases aligning to TRBD1. The CDR3 runs 14 residues. From germline, CDR1 is MNHEY and CDR2 SMNVEV (reference sequence). V gave up 7 bases and J gave up 4 bases; unmatched junction bases: 6. The CDR3 region is CASKGRDRGYEQYF. The CDR3 DNA reads TGTGCCAGCAAAGGACGGGACAGGGGGTACGAGCAGTACTTC.

The chain carries TRBV7-9 and TRBJ1-1; 10 positions match TRBD1. The V gene end was trimmed by 4 bases and the J gene end by 7 bases; junction bases not matched to a gene: 12. Germline V lookup: CDR1 SEHNR, CDR2 FQNEAQ (reference sequence). The CDR3 is made up of 16 amino acids. The DNA of the CDR3 is TGTGCCAGCAGCTCTCAGGGGACAGGGGCGAGGGGTGAAGCTTTCTTT. Amino acids: CASSSQGTGARGEAFF.

The CDR3 DNA follows: TGTGCCAGCAGCCACGAGGGTGCGGGTGAGCAGTTCTTC. Encoded protein: CASSHEGAGEQFF. V and J are TRBV4-2 and TRBJ2-1; tentatively, D is TRBD2 (5 bases). The V gene's germline CDR1 is LGHNA and CDR2 YNFKEQ. V dropped 3 bases and J dropped 9 bases, with 12 bases sitting between them. The CDR3 covers 13 residues.

The chain couples TRBV6-6 to TRBJ2-5; unclear D gene. This CDR3 region has 13 residues. V shed 2 bases and J shed 5 bases, with 9 bases lying between them. CDR1 is MNHNY and CDR2 is SVGAGI in the germline V gene (reference sequence). The CDR3 reads CASSYMPWETQYF. CDR3 in DNA: TGTGCCAGCAGTTACATGCCGTGGGAGACCCAGTACTTC.

This rearrangement joins TRBV30 to TRBJ1-3; D is undetermined. Per germline, CDR1 GTSNPN and CDR2 SVGIG (reference sequence). V was pared by 3 bases and J by 5 bases, with 11 bases between. This CDR3 has 13 residues. CDR3 loop: CAWRERPRNTIYF. For the CDR3, the DNA is TGTGCCTGGAGGGAGCGTCCCAGAAACACCATATATTTT. Looking up the rest from reference TRBV30 and TRBJ1-3 gives the full variable domain: SQTIHQWPATLVQPVGSPLSLECTVEGTSNPNLYWYRQAAGRGLQLLFYSVGIGQISSEVPQNLSASRPQDRQFILSSKKLLLSDSGFYLCAWRERPRNTIYFGEGSWLTVV.

This clone was observed a handful of times. The chain recombines TRBV4-3 with TRBJ1-1; tentatively, D is TRBD1 (6 bases). CDR1 is LGHNA and CDR2 is YSLEER in the germline V gene. V shed 2 bases and J shed 1 base, with 8 bases lying between them. This CDR3 region has 14 residues. The CDR3, as DNA: TGCGCCAGCAGCCAAACGGACAGGAACACTGAAGCTTTCTTT. Protein product: CASSQTDRNTEAFF.

The chain is built from TRBV6-6 and TRBJ1-1; D may be TRBD1 (5 bases). Looked up from germline, CDR1 is MNHNY and CDR2 is SVGAGI (reference sequence). The CDR3 has 12 residues. Trimming pared 5 bases from V and 10 bases from J, leaving 14 bases between. The CDR3, as DNA: TGTGCCAGCAGTCTGTTAGGGACGCGAGCTTTCTTT. Encoded protein: CASSLLGTRAFF.

The J gene is TRBJ2-1, the V gene TRBV5-1, with 11 positions matching TRBD1. The CDR3 consists of 15 residues. Germline V gives CDR1 SGHRS, CDR2 YFSETQ. Trimming took 6 bases from V and 6 from J; bases not matched to a gene: 8. CDR3 nucleotide sequence: TGCGCCAGCAAAGAATTTGGGACAGGGGGCAATGAGCAGTTCTTC. Translation gives CASKEFGTGGNEQFF. Combining the CDR3 with reference TRBV5-1 and TRBJ2-1 gives the whole variable domain KAGVTQTPRYLIKTRGQQVTLSCSPISGHRSVSWYQQTPGQGLQFLFEYFSETQRNKGNFPGRFSGRQFSNSRSEMNVSTLELGDSALYLCASKEFGTGGNEQFFGPGTRLTVL.

The chain has TRBV25-1 and TRBJ1-3, with TRBD1 as a possible D gene (6 bases). CDR1 is MGHDK and CDR2 is SYGVNS in the germline V gene. CDR3 length equals 15 residues. The ends were cut back, 6 bases at V and 1 base at J, with 13 bases in the middle. CDR3 bases: TGTGCCAGCAGCCCCGACAGGCCATCTGGAAACACCATATATTTT. Protein: CASSPDRPSGNTIYF.

The chain uses TRBV5-1 and TRBJ2-1; TRBD1 agrees at 12 bases. The V segment lost 4 bases and the J segment 10 bases; nucleotides outside the gene matches: 9. Germline lookup yields CDR1 SGHRS and CDR2 YFSETQ. There are 15 residues in the CDR3. CDR3 sequence reads: CASSPGTGGFDEQFF. CDR3 sequence (DNA): TGCGCCAGCAGCCCCGGGACAGGGGGCTTTGACGAGCAGTTCTTC.

Notes on this clone: The sample carries other DNA sequences with the same CDR3. The V and J genes are TRBV7-2 and TRBJ1-3, with D possibly being TRBD1 (6 bases). The germline CDR1 and CDR2 sequences are SGHTA and FQGNSA. This CDR3 contains 15 residues. Trimming took off 4 bases at V and 0 bases at J, with 10 bases between the two ends. DNA of the CDR3: TGTGCCAGCAGCTCGGACAGCCTCTCTGGAAACACCATATATTTT. This encodes CASSSDSLSGNTIYF.

Concerning this clone itself: Other DNA sequences in the sample encode the same CDR3. The rearrangement uses TRBV5-1 and TRBJ2-5, with D unclear. Trimming stripped 3 bases from V and 4 bases from J, with 7 bases between. The CDR3 runs to 12 residues. In germline, CDR1 is SGHRS, CDR2 YFSETQ. CDR3 nucleotides: TGCGCCAGCAGCTCGTACGGAGAGACCCAGTACTTC. Its translation is CASSSYGETQYF.

The J gene is TRBJ2-7, the V gene TRBV27; tentatively, D is TRBD1 (5 bases). Trimming left V 3 bases short and J 2 bases short, with 11 bases between. Looked up from germline, CDR1 is MNHEY and CDR2 is SMNVEV (reference sequence). This CDR3 is built from 14 residues. CDR3 amino acids: CASSFPDKTYEQYF. The DNA for the CDR3 is TGTGCCAGCAGTTTCCCGGACAAAACCTACGAGCAGTACTTC.

This chain uses TRBV11-2 with TRBJ2-2; D perhaps matches TRBD2 (8 bases). Between the trimmed V and J ends, which lost 6 bases and 8 bases, there was a span of 19 bases. This CDR3 comprises 15 residues. Germline lookup yields CDR1 SGHAT and CDR2 FQNNGV. CDR3 sequence (DNA): TGTGCCAGCAGGACCGTCAGGGGGACTAGGGGGGAGCTGTTTTTT. As protein: CASRTVRGTRGELFF.

The rearrangement joins TRBV6-1 to TRBJ1-4; a weak D match, TRBD1 (5 bases). This CDR3 region has 13 residues. V was pared by 11 bases and J by 4 bases, with 14 bases between. Per germline, CDR1 MNHNS and CDR2 SASEGT. In DNA, the CDR3 is TGTGCCGCCAAGACAGCTAATAATGAAAAACTGTTTTTT. Amino acid sequence: CAAKTANNEKLFF.

V usage is TRBV7-3 and J usage is TRBJ1-1; D remains unclear. The germline V gene has CDR1 SGHTA and CDR2 FQGTGA. The CDR3 consists of 13 residues. The germline V and J ends were trimmed by 1 base and 5 bases, with 8 bases remaining between them. CDR3 coding DNA: TGTGCCAGCAGCTTAAGTTGGGGTACTGAAGCTTTCTTT. Encoded protein: CASSLSWGTEAFF.

Only a few counts were recorded for this clone. The rearrangement links TRBV7-3 to TRBJ2-2; D is uncertain. V lost 2 bases to trimming and J lost 3 bases, with 10 bases between them. In germline, CDR1 is SGHTA, CDR2 FQGTGA. The CDR3 has 15 residues. The CDR3 spells CASSLLGVDTGELFF. The CDR3, as DNA: TGTGCCAGCAGCTTATTGGGCGTCGACACCGGGGAGCTGTTTTTT.

The V gene is TRBV5-4, the J gene TRBJ2-7, with 12 bases that match TRBD2. The CDR3 contains 16 residues. Germline CDR1 reads SGHNT; CDR2 reads YYREEE (reference sequence). V dropped 4 bases and J dropped 6; count of bases not matched to a gene: 11. The CDR3 reads CASSNGLAGRRAEQYF. CDR3 DNA sequence: TGTGCCAGCAGCAACGGACTAGCGGGAAGACGTGCCGAGCAGTACTTC.

This chain joins TRBV7-8 and TRBJ2-1; D is possibly TRBD2 (5 bases). The CDR3 totals 15 residues. V gave up 0 bases and J gave up 1 base, with 7 bases separating them. CDR1 SGHVS and CDR2 FQNEAQ come from the germline V gene. The CDR3 bases are TGTGCCAGCAGCTTAGCCCTAGCTTCCTACAATGAGCAGTTCTTC. Translating gives CASSLALASYNEQFF.

The genes are TRBV5-5 and TRBJ1-5; D uncertain. This CDR3 has 15 amino acids. Germline lookup yields CDR1 SGHKS and CDR2 YYEKEE (reference sequence). Trimming took 3 bases from V and 0 from J, leaving 10 bases between them. CDR3 nucleotides: TGTGCCAGCAGCTCCCAGGTTCCTAGCAATCAGCCCCAGCATTTT. Translation: CASSSQVPSNQPQHF.

This rearrangement joins TRBV7-8 to TRBJ2-1, with TRBD2 matching 9 bases. The CDR3 loop spans 17 amino acids. V trimming: 1 base; J trimming: 4 bases; junction bases outside the gene matches: 8. Germline V gene data show CDR1 as SGHVS and CDR2 as FQNEAQ. DNA of the CDR3: TGTGCCAGCAGCTTAGAACGGCGACTAGCGGAATACAATGAGCAGTTCTTC. Protein sequence: CASSLERRLAEYNEQFF.

The chain is built from TRBV7-8 and TRBJ2-5; 9 positions match TRBD1. The germline CDR1 and CDR2 sequences are SGHVS and FQNEAQ. The CDR3 runs to 16 residues. Trimming at V came to 2 bases and at J to 4 bases, leaving 8 bases not matched to a gene. In DNA form, the CDR3 reads TGTGCCAGCAGCTTAAGTATCGGGACAGGGACAGAGACCCAGTACTTC. Protein: CASSLSIGTGTETQYF.

CDR3 DNA: TGTGCCAGTAGCAAACAGGGGCCCCCCTACAATGAGCAGTTCTTC. Its translation: CASSKQGPPYNEQFF. The chain links TRBV19 to TRBJ2-1, with 7 bases lining up with TRBD1. V dropped 6 bases and J dropped 2; count of bases not matched to a gene: 7. This CDR3 contains 15 residues. Germline V gene sequence: CDR1 LNHDA, CDR2 SQIVND (reference sequence).

This clone appeared a single time. This chain connects TRBV6-1 to TRBJ1-1; perhaps TRBD1 as D (5 bases). V was pared by 3 bases and J by 10 bases, with 15 bases between. CDR1 is MNHNS and CDR2 is SASEGT in the germline V gene. There are 13 residues in the CDR3. For the CDR3, the DNA is TGTGCCAGCAGTGAGGACAAAAGGGGCGGAGCTTTCTTT. This sequence encodes CASSEDKRGGAFF.

The V call is TRBV18, the J call TRBJ2-5; 10 nucleotides align to TRBD2. Germline V gene lookup returns CDR1 KGHSH and CDR2 LQKENI. The CDR3 contains 16 residues. V gave up 0 bases and J gave up 4 bases; unmatched junction bases: 5. In DNA form, the CDR3 reads TGTGCCAGCTCACCACCCCTTAGCGGGAGGAGAGAGACCCAGTACTTC. Its protein is CASSPPLSGRRETQYF. The full variable domain, completed using reference TRBV18 and TRBJ2-5, is NAGVMQNPRHLVRRRGQEARLRCSPMKGHSHVYWYRQLPEEGLKFMVYLQKENIIDESGMPKERFSAEFPKEGPSILRIQQVVRGDSAAYFCASSPPLSGRRETQYFGPGTRLLVL.

This sequence joins TRBV7-3 and TRBJ2-5; tentatively, D is TRBD1 or TRBD2 (5 bases each). The CDR3 consists of 15 residues. The germline gives CDR1 SGHTA, CDR2 FQGTGA. Trimming removed 4 bases at V and 4 bases at J, with 16 bases between. CDR3 loop: CASSSGTVVGETQYF. CDR3 nucleotide sequence: TGTGCCAGCAGCTCCGGGACGGTGGTGGGAGAGACCCAGTACTTC.

The rearrangement joins TRBV6-6 to TRBJ2-7, with D perhaps TRBD2 (5 bases). This CDR3 has 13 amino acids. The V and J ends lost 2 bases and 2 bases respectively, with 7 bases between them. The germline V gene encodes CDR1 MNHNY and CDR2 SVGAGI (reference sequence). CDR3 residues: CASSYRGTYEQYF. The CDR3 nucleotides are TGTGCCAGCAGTTACAGAGGGACCTACGAGCAGTACTTC.

This clone was seen a single time. The chain has TRBV5-1 and TRBJ2-7, with D perhaps matching TRBD2 (6 bases). Germline loops: CDR1 SGHRS, CDR2 YFSETQ. This CDR3 region has 13 residues. V was pared by 0 bases and J by 5 bases, with 9 bases between. CDR3 amino acids: CASSLDSGDEQYF. The CDR3 DNA sequence: TGCGCCAGCAGCTTGGATTCGGGGGACGAGCAGTACTTC. Together with reference TRBV5-1 and TRBJ2-7, the CDR3 gives the full variable domain: KAGVTQTPRYLIKTRGQQVTLSCSPISGHRSVSWYQQTPGQGLQFLFEYFSETQRNKGNFPGRFSGRQFSNSRSEMNVSTLELGDSALYLCASSLDSGDEQYFGPGTRLTVT.